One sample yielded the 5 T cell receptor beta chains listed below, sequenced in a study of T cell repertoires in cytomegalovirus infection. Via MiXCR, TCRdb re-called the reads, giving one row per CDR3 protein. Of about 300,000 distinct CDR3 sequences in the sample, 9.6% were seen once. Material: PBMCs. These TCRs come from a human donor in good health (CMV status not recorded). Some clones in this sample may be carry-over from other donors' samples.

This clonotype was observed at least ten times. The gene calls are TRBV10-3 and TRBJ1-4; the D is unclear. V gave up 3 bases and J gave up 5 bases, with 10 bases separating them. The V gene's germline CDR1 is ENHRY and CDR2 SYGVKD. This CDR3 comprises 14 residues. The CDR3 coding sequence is TGTGCCATCAGTGAAAGGGCAGAGAATGAAAAACTGTTTTTT. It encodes CAISERAENEKLFF.

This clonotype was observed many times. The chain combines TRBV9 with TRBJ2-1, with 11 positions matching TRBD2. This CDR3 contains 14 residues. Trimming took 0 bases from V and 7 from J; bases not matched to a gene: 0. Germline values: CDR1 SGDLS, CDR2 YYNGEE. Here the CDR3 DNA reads TGTGCCAGCAGCGTAGGGACTAGCGGGAATGAGCAGTTCTTC. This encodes CASSVGTSGNEQFF.

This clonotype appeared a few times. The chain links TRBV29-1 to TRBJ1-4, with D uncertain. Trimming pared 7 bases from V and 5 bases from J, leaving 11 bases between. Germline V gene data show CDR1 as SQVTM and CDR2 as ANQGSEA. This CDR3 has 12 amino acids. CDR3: CSGGVPNEKLFF. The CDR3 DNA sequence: TGCAGCGGAGGCGTCCCAAATGAAAAACTGTTTTTT.

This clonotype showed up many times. The CDR3 DNA follows: TGTGCCAGCACACATAGCTATGGCTACACCTTC. It encodes CASTHSYGYTF. The V call is TRBV7-2, the J call TRBJ1-2; D is uncertain. The V end was cut by 7 bases, the J end by 4 bases, with 7 bases between. This CDR3 has 11 amino acids. From germline, CDR1 is SGHTA and CDR2 FQGNSA.

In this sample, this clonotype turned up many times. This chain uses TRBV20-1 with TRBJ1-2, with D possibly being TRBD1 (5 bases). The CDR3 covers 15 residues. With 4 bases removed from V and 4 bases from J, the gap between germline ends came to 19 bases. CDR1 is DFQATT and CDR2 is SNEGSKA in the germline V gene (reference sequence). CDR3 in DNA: TGCAGTGCTAATCCTGGGACGTCCGCTGGCTATGGCTACACCTTC. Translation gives CSANPGTSAGYGYTF.